This T cell receptor beta chain originates from a study of Ad26.COV2.S vaccination and SARS-CoV-2 variants. Study context: The study gave Ad26.COV2.S intramuscularly, once or twice 56 days apart.

General study findings and limits: Vaccine recipients and placebo recipients showed similar non-spike TCR breadth.

A note on this clone: The antigen is undetermined. This specimen includes other DNA sequences encoding the same CDR3.

Some clones are missing from TCRdb's copy, which holds only in-frame ones; the method was immunoSEQ multiplex PCR. The sample includes a few hundred thousand clones, approximately 92% of them seen just once. The CDR3 totals 15 residues. Deletions cut 0 bases from V and 1 base from J, with 9 bases between. Germline values: CDR1 LGHNA, CDR2 YSLEER. Treatment meaning: about 20 received Ad26.COV2.S at low or high dose, single or two shots; 5 received placebo; per-sample allocation not given. The investigators took samples on day 63 after the first vaccine or placebo injection. This sequence originates from a person aged 18 to 59 who received the Ad26.COV2.S COVID-19 vaccine or a placebo. Source: peripheral blood, taken in a trial of Ad26.COV2.S vaccine versus placebo. The V and J genes are TRBV4-3 and TRBJ1-1; D unresolved. CDR3 amino acids: CASSQDWAGNTEAFF. The CDR3 DNA reads as TGCGCCAGCAGCCAAGATTGGGCAGGGAACACTGAAGCTTTCTTT.